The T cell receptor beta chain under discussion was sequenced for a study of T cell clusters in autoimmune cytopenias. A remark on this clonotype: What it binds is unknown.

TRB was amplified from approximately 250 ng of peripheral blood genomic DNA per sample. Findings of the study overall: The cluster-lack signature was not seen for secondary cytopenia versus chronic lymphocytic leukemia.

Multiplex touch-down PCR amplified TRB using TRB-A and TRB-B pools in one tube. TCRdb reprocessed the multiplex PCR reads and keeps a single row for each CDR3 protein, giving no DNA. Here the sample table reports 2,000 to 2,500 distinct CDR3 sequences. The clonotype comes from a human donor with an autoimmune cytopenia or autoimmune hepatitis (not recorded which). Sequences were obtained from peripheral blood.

The CDR3 region is CSARGQGGTSPLHF. V gene TRBV20-1 combines with J gene TRBJ1-6; TCRdb lists TRBD1, though no DNA is available to test this call. Per the germline V gene, CDR1 is DFQATT and CDR2 is SNEGSKA (reference sequence). This CDR3 spans 14 amino acids.